The text below deals with one T cell receptor beta chain. Its antigen is currently unknown. Looked up from germline, CDR1 is SGHDT and CDR2 is YYEEEE. V gave up 4 bases and J gave up 6 bases, with 14 bases separating them. The CDR3 contains 14 residues. This sample is drawn from a study of T cell clones after liver transplantation. Study-level information: Three of the eight recipients were HCV-positive; the rest had non-autoimmune, non-viral transplant indications.

Findings and limits, study-wide: Post-transplant time points were not standardized, so conclusions are preliminary. In 5 of 8 subjects, circulating graft-donor-reactive CD4 TCRbeta sequences fell significantly after transplant.

Produced via immunoSEQ multiplex PCR; TCRdb's table is partial and in-frame only. The repertoire holds about 68,000 clones, with 90% to 95% as singletons. The sequencing used CD4+ T cells from blood, collected nearly 26 months after liver transplant. The chain carries TRBV5-6 and TRBJ2-1, with D maybe TRBD2 (5 bases). This clonotype was obtained from a human patient who received a liver transplant. Some T cells may be transferred from the graft donor. This CDR3 reads CASSTYKEVNEQFF. CDR3 nucleotide sequence: TGTGCCAGCAGCACCTACAAGGAGGTCAATGAGCAGTTCTTC.